The T cell receptor (beta chain) described here comes from a study of T cell repertoires in cytomegalovirus infection. Looking at the study overall: Recently identified HLA-C-restricted CMV epitopes were among the peptides used. A matching HLA type, together with CMV infection, was signaled by public TCR beta signatures.

TCRdb passed the reads through MiXCR, listing each CDR3 protein once. The sample includes around 800,000 distinct CDR3 sequences, 30% to 35% seen only once; the top ten take 9.5% to 15%. As for this clonotype: The antigen remains undetermined.

Overall study results and limits: Within the response measured ex vivo, HLA-C-restricted CMV-specific TCR beta clonotypes were dominant.

Sequencing used cultured CD8+ T cells from PBMCs, obtained from culture after CMV antigen stimulation. The clonotype comes from a human donor in good health (CMV status not recorded). Some clones in this sample may be carry-over from other donors' samples.

CDR3 loop: CSGLAASMNTEAFF. The CDR3 DNA sequence: TGCAGCGGACTTGCTGCGTCCATGAACACTGAAGCTTTCTTT. This sequence joins TRBV29-1 and TRBJ1-1; D gene uncertain. V was pared by 7 bases and J by 0 bases, with 15 bases between. Per germline, CDR1 SQVTM and CDR2 ANQGSEA. CDR3 length: 14 residues.